The 10 T cell receptor beta chains presented below share a single source sample, sequenced in a study of T cells in Graves' hyperthyroidism and ophthalmopathy. Amplified TCR beta CDR3 regions derived from RNA transcripts. Carried out on the TCR CDR3, a first-round RT-PCR used the HTBI primer set. TCRdb re-called the multiplex PCR reads through MiXCR, storing one row per CDR3 protein. The sample consists of approximately 380,000 distinct CDR3 sequences, roughly an eighth of them appearing once. The sequenced sample consisted of blood. The receptors come from a man aged 45-60 years with Graves' ophthalmopathy.

This clonotype showed up many times. The V call is TRBV30, the J call TRBJ2-7; TRBD2 aligns across 13 bases. The CDR3 is 15 amino acids. In germline, CDR1 is GTSNPN, CDR2 SVGIG (reference sequence). V shed 1 base and J 2 bases; nucleotides not matched to a gene: 2. This CDR3 is CAWSAGLAGAYEQYF. The DNA of the CDR3 is TGTGCCTGGAGTGCCGGACTAGCGGGGGCCTACGAGCAGTACTTC.

The chain links TRBV4-1 to TRBJ2-7, with a tentative D call TRBD2 (5 bases). V lost 0 bases and J lost 3, with 9 bases in between. Germline loops: CDR1 MGHRA, CDR2 YSYEKL. CDR3 length equals 14 residues. The CDR3 DNA reads as TGCGCCAGCAGCCAAGAATGGGAGTACTACGAGCAGTACTTC. Its translation is CASSQEWEYYEQYF.

This clonotype was recorded many times. This chain links TRBV3-1 with TRBJ1-2; 9 positions match TRBD1. This CDR3 has 16 residues. Germline values: CDR1 LGHDT, CDR2 YNNKEL (reference sequence). With V trimmed by 2 bases and J by 5 bases, 9 bases remained unmatched. The CDR3 here is CASSQLQGARIYGYTF. CDR3 sequence (DNA): TGTGCCAGCAGCCAACTACAGGGGGCTCGGATTTATGGCTACACCTTC.

This clonotype was detected a few times. V gene TRBV3-1 combines with J gene TRBJ2-3, with 7 bases matching TRBD2. This CDR3 region has 14 residues. Looked up from germline, CDR1 is LGHDT and CDR2 is YNNKEL (reference sequence). J was trimmed by 4 bases and V by 7 bases; bases with no gene match: 8. This chain's CDR3 is CASTSVLAADTQYF. The CDR3 DNA follows: TGTGCCAGCACCTCCGTGCTAGCGGCAGATACGCAGTATTTT.

This clonotype was recorded at least ten times. The chain joins TRBV5-1 to TRBJ1-1; D call uncertain. Germline V lookup: CDR1 SGHRS, CDR2 YFSETQ. The V gene lost 3 bases and the J gene lost 4 bases, with 13 bases spanning the gap. The CDR3 runs 14 residues. This CDR3 is CASSWELSSTEAFF. The CDR3 coding sequence is TGCGCCAGCAGCTGGGAGTTATCGAGCACTGAAGCTTTCTTT.

At least ten counts were recorded for this clonotype. The chain combines TRBV4-2 with TRBJ2-3, with 10 bases fitting TRBD1. With V trimmed by 4 bases and J by 4 bases, 5 bases remained unmatched. CDR1 is LGHNA and CDR2 is YNFKEQ in the germline V gene. The CDR3 runs to 15 residues. The CDR3: CASSLGTGVADTQYF. CDR3 nucleotide sequence: TGTGCCAGCAGCCTTGGGACAGGGGTGGCAGATACGCAGTATTTT.

The sample holds a few counts of this clonotype. A much more abundant neighbour one base away suggests this may be a read error. The V and J genes are TRBV2 and TRBJ1-1, with a possible D match to TRBD1 (5 bases). Deletions cut 5 bases from V and 4 bases from J, with 17 bases between. The CDR3 contains 15 residues. Germline CDR1 and CDR2: SNHLY and FYNNEI. DNA of the CDR3: TGTGCCAGCAGTATAGGCCTAGGCAGGGTCACTGAAGCTTTCTTT. The encoded protein is CASSIGLGRVTEAFF.

This clonotype was seen more than once but under ten times. The rearrangement joins TRBV12-3 or TRBV12-4 to TRBJ1-1; D unresolved. V lost 6 bases and J 3 bases, leaving 11 bases between the germline ends. The CDR3 extends over 13 amino acids. CDR3 bases: TGTGCCAGCAGCTTCAACGGCTACACTGAAGCTTTCTTT. The encoded protein is CASSFNGYTEAFF.

The rearrangement links TRBV15 to TRBJ2-7; D is uncertain. Trimming shortened V by 3 bases and J by 3 bases, and 9 bases separated the two germline ends. The CDR3 extends over 13 amino acids. Germline values: CDR1 LNHNV, CDR2 YYDKDF (reference sequence). CDR3 in amino acids: CATSRGGRYEQYF. The CDR3 nucleotides read TGTGCCACCAGCAGGGGTGGACGCTACGAGCAGTACTTC. The full variable domain, its missing parts supplied by reference TRBV15 and TRBJ2-7, is DAMVIQNPRYQVTQFGKPVTLSCSQTLNHNVMYWYQQKSSQAPKLLFHYYDKDFNNEADTPDNFQSRRPNTSFCFLDIRSPGLGDTAMYLCATSRGGRYEQYFGPGTRLTVT.

This clonotype was seen repeatedly, ten times or more. The chain combines TRBV5-1 with TRBJ2-1, with 10 nucleotides matching TRBD2. V dropped 4 bases and J dropped 1; count of bases not matched to a gene: 17. The germline V gene has CDR1 SGHRS and CDR2 YFSETQ. This CDR3 region has 20 residues. CDR3 DNA sequence: TGCGCCAGCAGCCCCCGCGCTAGCGGGAGAAAATTGGGGTCCTACAATGAGCAGTTCTTC. It is translated as CASSPRASGRKLGSYNEQFF.